Listed below are T cell receptor beta chains from one sample, sequenced in a study of beta chain features in type 1 diabetes. This table comes from immunoSEQ multiplex PCR, and its TCRdb copy is limited to in-frame clones, with some not included. The table shows hundreds of thousands of clones, with roughly 17% occurring only once. The specimen sequenced was naive CD4+ T cells from blood. The source is a woman younger than 35 in good health. Each CDR3 is given with its conserved first and last residue. The D gene is left open where the match is weak. Not all rows give a size; the values are once, few, many and, for expanded clones, a class.

CASRRGINEQYF TGTGCCAGCAGGAGGGGGATCAACGAGCAGTACTTC TRBV28 . . TRBJ2-7
CASSQSWGHYGYTF TGCGCCAGCAGCCAGAGTTGGGGGCACTATGGCTACACCTTC TRBV4-3 . few TRBJ1-2
CASSQRVGRNYEQYF TGTGCCAGCAGCCAAAGGGTCGGCCGAAACTACGAGCAGTACTTC TRBV4-2 . . TRBJ2-7
CASSQDRTGISKNIQYF TGCGCCAGCAGCCAAGATCGAACGGGAATCTCCAAAAACATTCAGTACTTC TRBV4-3 . few TRBJ2-4
CASSRTYEQYF TGTGCCAGCAGCCGAACCTACGAGCAGTACTTC TRBV14 . few TRBJ2-7
CASSSDFGGADTQYF TGTGCCAGCAGCTCGGACTTCGGTGGTGCAGATACGCAGTATTTT TRBV9 . . TRBJ2-3
CASSDQPSSGNTIYF TGTGCCAGCAGTGACCAACCGAGCTCTGGAAACACCATATATTTT TRBV2 . . TRBJ1-3
CASSTHGEPQHF TGTGCCAGCAGCACCCACGGGGAGCCCCAGCATTTT TRBV28 . . TRBJ1-5
CASSRTGVSYEQYF TGTGCCAGCAGTCGGACAGGGGTGTCCTACGAGCAGTACTTC TRBV2 TRBD1 . TRBJ2-7
CAISVQGSGFAGELFF TGTGCCATCAGTGTTCAGGGTTCGGGGTTCGCCGGGGAGCTGTTTTTT TRBV10-3 . . TRBJ2-2
CATSRYRQGQHEKLFF TGTGCCACCAGCAGATACCGACAGGGACAGCATGAAAAACTGTTTTTT TRBV15 TRBD1 . TRBJ1-4
CASSTRTTGNTGELFF TGTGCCAGCAGCACCCGAACGACGGGAAACACCGGGGAGCTGTTTTTT TRBV21-1 . . TRBJ2-2
CASSLGASGTELYQPQHF TGTGCCAGCAGTTTAGGGGCGTCCGGGACAGAGTTGTATCAGCCCCAGCATTTT TRBV27 TRBD1 few TRBJ1-5
CAISDSLGEQYF TGTGCCATCAGTGATTCCCTCGGCGAGCAGTACTTC TRBV10-3 . . TRBJ2-7
CASSPAFSGRAADTQYF TGTGCCAGCAGTCCAGCCTTCAGCGGGAGGGCCGCAGATACGCAGTATTTT TRBV28 TRBD2 . TRBJ2-3
CASSLEGMTEAFF TGTGCCAGCAGCTTAGAGGGTATGACTGAAGCTTTCTTT TRBV7-9 . . TRBJ1-1
CATLPTGGGYNEQFF TGTGCCACCCTACCGACAGGCGGAGGGTACAATGAGCAGTTCTTC TRBV2 . . TRBJ2-1
CASRFGIVYSNQPQHF TGTGCAAGTCGCTTTGGGATAGTTTATAGCAATCAGCCCCAGCATTTT TRBV12-2 . few TRBJ1-5
CASSPAGTLSGANVLTF TGTGCCAGCTCACCCGCAGGGACGCTCTCTGGGGCCAACGTCCTGACTTTC TRBV18 . . TRBJ2-6
CASSLSVWGGRNFEQYF TGTGCCAGCAGCTTATCTGTTTGGGGCGGGAGGAACTTCGAGCAGTACTTC TRBV7-2 TRBD2 . TRBJ2-7
CASSLVAGTRGNTIYF TGTGCCAGCAGCTTAGTGGCAGGTACCCGCGGAAACACCATATATTTT TRBV7-2 . few TRBJ1-3
CASSFGRPYTEAFF TGTGCCAGCAGTTTTGGCAGACCCTACACTGAAGCTTTCTTT TRBV6-1 . . TRBJ1-1
CASSNRDRGEQYF TGTGCCAGCAGCAACCGGGACCGGGGGGAGCAGTACTTC TRBV7-9 . . TRBJ2-7
CASSKSRGQGSMYEQYF TGTGCCAGCAGCAAAAGTAGGGGACAGGGGAGTATGTACGAGCAGTACTTC TRBV7-6 TRBD1 once TRBJ2-7
CASSSRAIQETQYF TGTGCCAGTAGCAGCAGGGCTATTCAAGAGACCCAGTACTTC TRBV19 . few TRBJ2-5
CASSPRDRVDTGELFF TGTGCCAGCAGTCCTCGCGACAGGGTCGACACCGGGGAGCTGTTTTTT TRBV27 TRBD1 . TRBJ2-2
CASTREEASFLSGANVLTF TGTGCCAGCACCCGGGAGGAGGCCAGTTTTCTCTCTGGGGCCAACGTCCTGACTTTC TRBV9 TRBD2 few TRBJ2-6
CASSLDPWGSTDTQYF TGTGCCAGCAGCTTAGATCCATGGGGATCGACAGATACGCAGTATTTT TRBV11-2 . few TRBJ2-3
CASSLLVRTEAFF TGTGCCAGCAGCCTGCTAGTGCGCACTGAAGCTTTCTTT TRBV6-6 . . TRBJ1-1
CASSSRDRPNTGELFF TGTGCCAGCAGCTCCCGGGACAGACCTAACACCGGGGAGCTGTTTTTT TRBV5-4 TRBD1 few TRBJ2-2
CASSYSVLGPGYGYTF TGTGCCAGCAGTTACTCCGTCCTCGGACCGGGGTATGGCTACACCTTC TRBV6-5 . . TRBJ1-2
CASSLNQNYGYTF TGCGCCAGCAGCTTGAACCAAAACTATGGCTACACCTTC TRBV5-1 . . TRBJ1-2
CASSLGAGYQDNEQFF TGCGCCAGCAGCTTAGGGGCGGGATATCAAGACAATGAGCAGTTCTTC TRBV4-3 . . TRBJ2-1
CASSEWARNTDTQYF TGTGCCAGCAGTGAATGGGCCAGGAACACAGATACGCAGTATTTT TRBV25-1 . . TRBJ2-3
CASSLVSGSSTEQYF TGTGCCAGCAGCTTAGTTAGCGGGAGTTCTACCGAGCAGTACTTC TRBV7-2 TRBD2 . TRBJ2-7
CASSSDRAETQYF TGTGCCAGCAGCTCGGACAGGGCTGAGACCCAGTACTTC TRBV2 TRBD1 . TRBJ2-5
CASSQDRGYTDTQYF TGCGCCAGCAGCCAAGATCGCGGTTACACAGATACGCAGTATTTT TRBV4-3 . few TRBJ2-3
CASRWRGTSGRVKNIQYF TGTGCCAGCAGGTGGCGGGGGACTAGCGGGAGGGTCAAAAACATTCAGTACTTC TRBV5-6 TRBD2 . TRBJ2-4
CASSLSAGSGGYTF TGTGCCAGCAGCTTAAGTGCAGGCTCCGGCGGCTACACCTTC TRBV11-2 . . TRBJ1-2
CATSRSGGSGANVLTF TGTGCCACCAGCAGATCCGGGGGCTCTGGGGCCAACGTCCTGACTTTC TRBV15 . . TRBJ2-6
CARFWTGSKTYNEQFF TGTGCCAGATTCTGGACCGGCTCAAAAACCTACAATGAGCAGTTCTTC TRBV6-4 . . TRBJ2-1
CASSFLAGDYNEQFF TGTGCCAGCAGCTTTCTAGCGGGAGACTACAATGAGCAGTTCTTC TRBV7-2 TRBD2 . TRBJ2-1
CAILDYLRETQYF TGTGCCATACTCGACTACCTCAGAGAGACCCAGTACTTC TRBV6-6 . . TRBJ2-5
CASSLKSRRVQGAEAFF TGTGCCAGCAGCTTAAAATCGCGGAGGGTGCAGGGTGCTGAAGCTTTCTTT TRBV7-2 . few TRBJ1-1
CSAKRVETQYF TGCAGTGCTAAGAGGGTAGAGACCCAGTACTTC TRBV20-1 . . TRBJ2-5